The clone carrying this T cell receptor beta chain turned up a few times. Using unique molecular identifiers, the investigators prepared the TCRbeta library. A single record per CDR3 protein comes from TCRdb applying MiXCR to the PCR reads. The sample lists approximately 520,000 distinct CDR3 sequences, over 25% occurring once. The CDR3 has 15 residues. The germline V and J ends were trimmed by 4 bases and 1 base, with 13 bases remaining between them. Germline-derived CDR1 and CDR2 are SGHTA and FQGNSA. The data belong to a study of T-cell reconstitution after alpha-beta-depleted transplantation in children.

The specimen was PBMCs from the stem cell graft donor, collected from the stem cell graft. This TCR was sampled from a human donor who donated a stem cell graft to a child with aplastic anemia. This sequence joins TRBV7-2 and TRBJ1-1; D call uncertain. This CDR3 reads CASSSIGGRNTEAFF. The DNA for the CDR3 is TGTGCCAGCAGCTCCATTGGAGGACGGAACACTGAAGCTTTCTTT. The whole variable domain, remainder taken from reference TRBV7-2 and TRBJ1-1, is GAGVSQSPSNKVTEKGKDVELRCDPISGHTALYWYRQSLGQGLEFLIYFQGNSAPDKSGLPSDRFSAERTGGSVSTLTIQRTQQEDSAVYLCASSSIGGRNTEAFFGQGTRLTVV.